The T cell receptor beta chain under discussion was sequenced for a study of memory CD4+ T cells and cytomegalovirus serostatus (dated by TCRdb to between 2018 and 2021). At the level of the whole study: A total of roughly 33 healthy Belgian adults, of whom 9 were CMV seropositive and some 24 were CMV seronegative, were included in the cohort. CD4+ memory TCRbeta repertoires of a Belgian cohort with known cytomegalovirus serostatus were sequenced in order to replicate a published TCR-based CMV serostatus classifier.

Single viable CD3+CD4+CD8-CD45RO+ cells were sorted as memory CD4+ T cells on a FACSAria II. CMV serostatus was determined with a Roche Elecsys assay detecting serum IgG against CMV pp150, pp28, p38 and p52. Once the samples were thawed, total CD4+ T cells were enriched through positive selection using CD4 magnetic microbeads. The samples came from a different study that was designed specifically to examine the CD4+ T cell memory repertoire. Following standard operating procedures, peripheral blood mononuclear cells were isolated and cryopreserved, while serum was kept at -80 degrees C. The staining used CD3-PerCP (BW264/56), CD4-APC (RPA-T4), CD45RO-PE (UCHT1) and CD8-Pacific Orange (3B5) antibodies, and Sytox blue was used to exclude non-viable cells. The CDR3 sequence holds 11 residues, the cysteine and phenylalanine included. Here the CDR3 DNA is all that survives: 33 bases in frame from base 1. Via the germline V gene, CDR1 is MDHEN and CDR2 SYDVKM. At the junction V is shortened by 6 bases and J by 4 bases, with 7 bases in between.

This clone occurred once. Its cognate antigen has yet to be identified. Base qualities are not at hand, and no much larger clone is one base apart. Study-wide findings and limitations: Only CD4+CD45RO+ memory cells were sequenced, in contrast to the original study, which included naive and memory CD4+ and CD8+ populations. The results were read as suggesting that the CMV-associated TCR signature is, for the most part, present in the CD4+ memory repertoire. For CMV serostatus prediction, a median bootstrapped AUC of 0.95 was reached with the original framework, and a median bootstrapped AUC of around 0.89 was reached with a US-trained random forest. Among the roughly 160 previously reported CMV-associated TCRbeta sequences, roughly 68 showed up in the CD4+ memory repertoires, with each one found in between one and five individuals. The original-framework classifier achieved a median bootstrapped AUC of approximately 0.96 with a 95% CI of 0.76-1.00 on the Belgian cohort.

The Quick-DNA Microprep Kit was used to extract genomic DNA from the sorted cells. TCRbeta DNA was amplified with the immunoSEQ hsTCRbeta kit following the manufacturer's protocol. An Illumina MiSeq instrument was used to sequence the TCRbeta libraries. Per the source publication's procedure: Removing out-of-frame sequences left approximately 2,400,000 distinct TCRbeta sequences, an average of about 70,000 per individual. Two values were used to score each individual: the count of some 150 previously reported CMV-associated TCRbeta sequences and the total count of productive distinct TCRbeta sequences. A beta-binomial model was reimplemented in Python, and scikit-learn random forests with default parameters were trained on data from the US cohort. Classifier performance on the Belgian cohort was reported as the median AUC with percentile confidence intervals calculated over 10,000 bootstrap iterations. TCRdb holds this immuneACCESS table with in-frame rearrangements only. Some clones are missing; in checked studies, unresolved V genes explain under half, and the rest has no known cause. V, J and clone size reflect that table, while D and trimming were determined from the DNA. Across this sample there are 65,000 to 95,000 clones, with about 85% seen only once. The top ten clones comprise less than 0.85% of the sample.

The TCR originated in an adult in good health and CMV-seronegative. The chain joins TRBV28 to TRBJ2-7; the D gene cannot be resolved reliably. Sequencing was carried out using memory CD4+ T cells from blood. The bases are TGTGCCAGCAGGTTGGGATACGAGCAGTACTTC. This encodes CASRLGYEQYF.